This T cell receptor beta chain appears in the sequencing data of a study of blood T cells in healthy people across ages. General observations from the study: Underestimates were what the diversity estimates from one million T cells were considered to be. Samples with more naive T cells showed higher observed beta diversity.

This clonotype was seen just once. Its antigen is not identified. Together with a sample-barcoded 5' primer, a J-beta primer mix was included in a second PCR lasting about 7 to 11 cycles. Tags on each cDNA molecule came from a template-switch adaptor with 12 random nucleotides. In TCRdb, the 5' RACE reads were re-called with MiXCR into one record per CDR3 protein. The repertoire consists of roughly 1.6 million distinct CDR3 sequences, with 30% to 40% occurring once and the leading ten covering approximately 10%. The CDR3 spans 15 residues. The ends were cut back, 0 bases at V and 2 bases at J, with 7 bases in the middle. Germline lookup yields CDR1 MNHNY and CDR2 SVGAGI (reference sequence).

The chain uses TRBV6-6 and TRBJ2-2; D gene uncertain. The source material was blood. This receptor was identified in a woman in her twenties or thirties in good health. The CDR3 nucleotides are TGTGCCAGCAGTTACTCCCAGCTTAACACCGGGGAGCTGTTTTTT. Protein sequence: CASSYSQLNTGELFF.